Listed here are 21 T cell receptor beta chains from one sample, sequenced in a study of T cell repertoires in cytomegalovirus infection. Via MiXCR, TCRdb re-called the reads, giving one row per CDR3 protein. The table includes roughly 230,000 distinct CDR3 sequences, under 25% detected once. The sequenced material came from CD8+ T cells from PBMCs. Receptors originate from a human donor in good health (CMV status not recorded). Some clones in this sample may be carry-over from other donors' samples.

The table lists this clonotype with a count of one. This chain joins TRBV6-6 and TRBJ1-5, with D possibly TRBD1 on 6 matching bases. Trimming took 2 bases from V and 9 from J, leaving 20 bases between them. This CDR3 region has 16 residues. CDR1 and CDR2 from the germline V gene are MNHNY and SVGAGI (reference sequence). This CDR3 reads CASSYRGGPGYWPQHF. In nucleotides, the CDR3 is TGTGCCAGCAGTTACCGGGGGGGGCCGGGGTATTGGCCCCAGCATTTT.

This clonotype was seen a handful of times. This rearrangement joins TRBV12-5 to TRBJ1-1; maybe TRBD1 (5 bases). Deletions cut 7 bases from V and 4 bases from J, with 22 bases between. The V gene's germline CDR1 is LGHNT and CDR2 FRNRAP. CDR3 length equals 16 residues. Written as DNA, the CDR3 is TGTGCTAGTGCTTCACCCAGGGACCCCACGGGCACTGAAGCTTTCTTT. It yields the protein CASASPRDPTGTEAFF.

The chain recombines TRBV19 with TRBJ2-1; D might be TRBD1 (6 bases). The CDR3 covers 13 residues. Germline V gene data show CDR1 as LNHDA and CDR2 as SQIVND (reference sequence). The V gene lost 6 bases and the J gene lost 3 bases, with 9 bases spanning the gap. The CDR3 DNA follows: TGTGCCAGTAGCCGGACAGACTACAATGAGCAGTTCTTC. It encodes CASSRTDYNEQFF.

The chain employs TRBV7-6 and TRBJ2-2; D not certain. The germline V and J ends were trimmed by 0 bases and 1 base, with 18 bases remaining between them. The CDR3 contains 19 residues. Germline CDR1 reads SGHVS; CDR2 reads FNYEAQ. The CDR3: CASSLAHYRPAMNTGELFF. The CDR3 DNA follows: TGTGCCAGCAGCTTAGCCCACTACAGACCGGCTATGAACACCGGGGAGCTGTTTTTT.

This clonotype was seen ten or more times. The chain joins TRBV20-1 to TRBJ2-1; TRBD2 agrees at 11 bases. J gave up 5 bases and V 1 base, and 4 bases lay outside the gene matches. This CDR3 is 15 amino acids long. The germline gives CDR1 DFQATT, CDR2 SNEGSKA (reference sequence). The CDR3 DNA reads as TGCAGTGCTAGAGCTTTGGGACTAGCGGACAATGAGCAGTTCTTC. Its protein is CSARALGLADNEQFF.

This clonotype was observed a handful of times. The rearrangement uses TRBV20-1 and TRBJ2-1, with 8 nucleotides matching TRBD2. The CDR3 is 15 amino acids. After removal of 6 bases from V and 4 bases from J, the junction contained 11 bases not matched to a gene. Per germline, CDR1 DFQATT and CDR2 SNEGSKA (reference sequence). The CDR3 DNA is TGCAGTGCGCTGGAGAGCGGGGGAGAATACAATGAGCAGTTCTTC. Translation: CSALESGGEYNEQFF.

This chain connects TRBV7-9 to TRBJ1-3; no firm D call. Germline-derived CDR1 and CDR2 are SEHNR and FQNEAQ (reference sequence). The V and J ends lost 1 base and 2 bases respectively, with 9 bases between them. This CDR3 region has 15 residues. As DNA, the CDR3 is TGTGCCAGCAGCTTAGTCGCGGACCCTGGAAACACCATATATTTT. It yields the protein CASSLVADPGNTIYF. The whole variable domain, remainder taken from reference TRBV7-9 and TRBJ1-3, is DTGVSQNPRHKITKRGQNVTFRCDPISEHNRLYWYRQTLGQGPEFLTYFQNEAQLEKSRLLSDRFSAERPKGSFSTLEIQRTEQGDSAMYLCASSLVADPGNTIYFGEGSWLTVV.

The V and J genes are TRBV9 and TRBJ2-6; no reliable D call. V dropped 2 bases and J dropped 3 bases, with 18 bases sitting between them. Germline V gene sequence: CDR1 SGDLS, CDR2 YYNGEE. The CDR3 runs to 18 residues. The CDR3 sequence: CASSVEGFPLGGANVLTF. CDR3 DNA: TGTGCCAGCAGCGTTGAAGGCTTTCCTTTGGGTGGGGCCAACGTCCTGACTTTC.

This clonotype came up a few times. This rearrangement joins TRBV28 to TRBJ2-3; 12 positions match TRBD2. In germline, CDR1 is MDHEN, CDR2 SYDVKM. V lost 8 bases, J lost 5 bases, and 8 bases stayed unmatched. This CDR3 contains 15 residues. The DNA of the CDR3 is TGTGCCAGCGGGTGGACTAGCGGGGCGGGAGATACGCAGTATTTT. The encoded protein is CASGWTSGAGDTQYF.

The chain carries TRBV27 and TRBJ2-2; 7 bases are a match to TRBD1. Germline V gives CDR1 MNHEY, CDR2 SMNVEV (reference sequence). The V and J ends lost 6 bases and 4 bases, in that order; junction bases with no gene match: 8. The CDR3 loop spans 15 amino acids. CDR3 DNA: TGTGCCAGCAGGATCACAGGGGTGGGCACCGGGGAGCTGTTTTTT. Translation: CASRITGVGTGELFF.

Ten or more counts support this clonotype. This chain uses TRBV5-1 with TRBJ2-1; 10 positions agree with TRBD2. Germline assignment: CDR1 SGHRS and CDR2 YFSETQ. V was pared by 2 bases and J by 0 bases, with 20 bases of the junction left unmatched. The CDR3 loop spans 22 amino acids. Here the CDR3 reads CASSFPPLRLAGATSSYNEQFF. The CDR3 DNA is TGCGCCAGCAGCTTCCCACCACTAAGGCTAGCGGGGGCCACCTCCTCCTACAATGAGCAGTTCTTC.

The rearrangement joins TRBV5-1 to TRBJ2-1; 9 bases are shared with TRBD1. The germline V gene encodes CDR1 SGHRS and CDR2 YFSETQ. This CDR3 is built from 16 residues. V shed 0 bases, J shed 3 bases, and the junction held 4 bases outside the gene matches. The DNA for the CDR3 is TGCGCCAGCAGCTTGGAGGGACAGGGTCTCTACAATGAGCAGTTCTTC. It encodes CASSLEGQGLYNEQFF.

V is TRBV29-1 and J is TRBJ1-2; perhaps TRBD1 as D (5 bases). This CDR3 has 12 amino acids. The V gene lost 2 bases and the J gene lost 7 bases, with 11 bases spanning the gap. Germline CDR1 and CDR2: SQVTM and ANQGSEA. CDR3 bases: TGCAGCGTTGAAAATCAGGGAGGTGGCTACACCTTC. Translation gives CSVENQGGGYTF.

The gene calls are TRBV20-1 and TRBJ2-6; D ambiguous. The V gene lost 0 bases and the J gene lost 2 bases, with 5 bases spanning the gap. CDR1 is DFQATT and CDR2 is SNEGSKA in the germline V gene (reference sequence). The CDR3 totals 14 residues. CDR3 bases: TGCAGTGCTAGAGATCCGACTGGGGCCAACGTCCTGACTTTC. Its translation is CSARDPTGANVLTF.

This clonotype was recorded a few times. This sequence joins TRBV11-2 and TRBJ2-1; D may be TRBD2 (5 bases). V dropped 5 bases and J dropped 5 bases, with 7 bases sitting between them. The CDR3 length is 12 residues. The germline gives CDR1 SGHAT, CDR2 FQNNGV. In DNA, the CDR3 is TGTGCCAGCAGCCTAGCCCACAATGAGCAGTTCTTC. Its translation: CASSLAHNEQFF.

CDR3 protein: CASGLTGAYEQYF. CDR3 sequence (DNA): TGTGCTAGTGGACTTACAGGGGCCTACGAGCAGTACTTC. The chain carries TRBV12-5 and TRBJ2-7; TRBD1 matches at 7 bases. This CDR3 region has 13 residues. J was trimmed by 2 bases and V by 6 bases; bases with no gene match: 4. Germline-derived CDR1 and CDR2 are LGHNT and FRNRAP.

V usage is TRBV20-1 and J usage is TRBJ2-3; 8 bases are shared with TRBD1. The CDR3 contains 14 residues. V was pared by 3 bases and J by 4 bases, with 6 bases of the junction left unmatched. The germline V gene has CDR1 DFQATT and CDR2 SNEGSKA (reference sequence). DNA of the CDR3: TGCAGTGCTAGCCCGGGACAGGTAGCAGATACGCAGTATTTT. Translating gives CSASPGQVADTQYF.

This clonotype has a count of ten or more. The rearrangement joins TRBV7-9 to TRBJ1-1, with TRBD1 identical over 7 bases. The CDR3 covers 14 residues. V was clipped by 0 bases and J by 5 bases; unmatched bases: 3. Germline CDR1 SEHNR, CDR2 FQNEAQ (reference sequence). The CDR3 DNA follows: TGTGCCAGCAGCTTAGCGCAGGGGGGGACTGAAGCTTTCTTT. Protein sequence: CASSLAQGGTEAFF.

This clonotype came up a few times. For the CDR3, the DNA is TGTGCCACCAGTGATGGACTAGCGGGGGCCGTCCAGAATGAGCAGTTCTTC. It specifies CATSDGLAGAVQNEQFF. This chain connects TRBV24-1 to TRBJ2-1; 13 bases are a match to TRBD2. Germline V gives CDR1 KGHDR, CDR2 SFDVKD. J lost 7 bases, V lost 3 bases, and 8 bases had no gene match. CDR3 length: 17 residues.

CDR3 sequence: CSARDAGTGELFF. For the CDR3, the DNA is TGCAGTGCTAGAGATGCAGGAACCGGGGAGCTGTTTTTT. The chain carries TRBV20-1 and TRBJ2-2; D is unclear. Germline V gene data show CDR1 as DFQATT and CDR2 as SNEGSKA (reference sequence). This CDR3 spans 13 amino acids. Trimming removed 0 bases at V and 5 bases at J, with 7 bases between.

This clonotype occurred a few times. This sequence joins TRBV5-6 and TRBJ2-7; D not resolved. The CDR3 loop spans 13 amino acids. The ends were cut back, 0 bases at V and 4 bases at J, with 8 bases in the middle. Germline CDR1 SGHDT, CDR2 YYEEEE. Here the CDR3 reads CASSLDPFYEQYF. The CDR3 DNA is TGTGCCAGCAGCTTGGACCCCTTTTACGAGCAGTACTTC. Complete variable domain (other parts from reference TRBV5-6 and TRBJ2-7): DAGVTQSPTHLIKTRGQQVTLRCSPKSGHDTVSWYQQALGQGPQFIFQYYEEEERQRGNFPDRFSGHQFPNYSSELNVNALLLGDSALYLCASSLDPFYEQYFGPGTRLTVT.